Listed below are T cell receptor beta chains from one sample, sequenced in a study of CD8 T cells in ankylosing spondylitis. TCRdb analysed the 5' RACE reads with MiXCR anew, one entry per CDR3 protein. Of 240,000 or so distinct CDR3 sequences listed, about 11% are singletons. Source material: blood, either unsorted or a sorted T cell fraction (not recorded which). Receptor source: a male donor with ankylosing spondylitis or in good health (not recorded which). CDR3s include the opening cysteine and the closing phenylalanine or tryptophan. A D gene is named only where the DNA matches it firmly. Expanded clones get a size class; other rows say once, few or many, or leave the size out.

abundance,v_gene,d_gene,j_gene,CDR3aa,CDR3nt
many,TRBV29-1,TRBD1,TRBJ2-3,CSVLGEQGSDTQYF,TGCAGCGTGCTGGGGGAACAGGGGTCAGATACGCAGTATTTT
once,TRBV28,TRBD1,TRBJ1-5,CASSFGTGQGTNQPQHF,TGTGCCAGCAGTTTTGGGACGGGACAGGGGACCAATCAGCCCCAGCATTTT
-,TRBV2,TRBD1,TRBJ2-1,CASKGQGSYNEQFF,TGTGCCAGCAAGGGACAGGGATCCTACAATGAGCAGTTCTTC
-,TRBV28,-,TRBJ1-2,CASSQQLNYGYTF,TGTGCCAGCAGTCAACAGCTAAACTATGGCTACACCTTC
many,TRBV10-3,-,TRBJ2-7,CAARARDRIYPYEQYF,TGTGCCGCCCGAGCCAGAGACAGGATCTACCCCTACGAGCAGTACTTC
many,TRBV10-2,-,TRBJ2-3,CASSESGGTLDTDTQYF,TGCGCCAGCAGTGAGTCGGGGGGCACGCTAGACACAGATACGCAGTATTTT
many,TRBV5-6,-,TRBJ2-5,CASSPDRKETQYF,TGTGCCAGCAGCCCGGACAGAAAAGAGACCCAGTACTTC
many,TRBV7-8,-,TRBJ2-1,CASSPERSRGNEQFF,TGTGCCAGCAGCCCCGAGCGGAGTCGAGGCAATGAGCAGTTCTTC
few,TRBV29-1,TRBD2,TRBJ2-1,CSVEDPWLAGGNEQFF,TGCAGCGTTGAAGATCCCTGGCTAGCGGGGGGCAATGAGCAGTTCTTC
many,TRBV20-1,TRBD1,TRBJ2-2,CSARPPGQGAGELFF,TGCAGTGCTAGGCCCCCCGGACAGGGGGCAGGGGAGCTGTTTTTT
many,TRBV12-3/TRBV12-4,TRBD2,TRBJ2-3,CASSLEGGPRDTQYF,TGTGCCAGCAGTTTAGAGGGAGGGCCGAGGGATACGCAGTATTTT
many,TRBV11-2,TRBD2,TRBJ2-1,CASSEGLAEYNEQFF,TGTGCCAGCAGCGAGGGACTAGCGGAGTACAATGAGCAGTTCTTC
-,TRBV5-1,-,TRBJ1-3,CASSPGGTGNTIYF,TGCGCCAGCAGCCCCGGGGGCACTGGAAACACCATATATTTT
-,TRBV18,-,TRBJ2-5,CASSPALQETQYF,TGTGCCAGCTCACCTGCCCTCCAAGAGACCCAGTACTTC
-,TRBV28,-,TRBJ2-2,CASSLRRDLPRGTGELFF,TGTGCCAGCAGTTTAAGGAGGGACCTCCCCCGGGGCACCGGGGAGCTGTTTTTT
few,TRBV2,TRBD1,TRBJ2-2,CASSEQGVNTGELFF,TGTGCCAGCAGTGAACAGGGGGTTAACACCGGGGAGCTGTTTTTT
many,TRBV27,TRBD2,TRBJ2-1,CASSLGPGLAGVSDEQFF,TGTGCCAGCAGTTTAGGTCCTGGACTAGCGGGAGTCAGTGATGAGCAGTTCTTC
few,TRBV5-6,TRBD2,TRBJ2-7,CASSLLAGISYEQYF,TGTGCCAGCAGCCTACTAGCGGGAATTTCCTACGAGCAGTACTTC
many,TRBV28,-,TRBJ2-3,CASSFPAGQRGNTQYF,TGTGCCAGCAGTTTCCCCGCGGGACAGCGGGGCAATACGCAGTATTTT
many,TRBV24-1,-,TRBJ2-5,CATSDYRGFGQETQYF,TGTGCCACCAGTGATTATCGCGGGTTCGGGCAAGAGACCCAGTACTTC
-,TRBV20-1,TRBD1,TRBJ2-1,CSAPYFPGQGDYNEQFF,TGCAGTGCTCCATATTTTCCGGGACAGGGGGACTACAATGAGCAGTTCTTC
many,TRBV11-2,TRBD1,TRBJ2-7,CASSSPGQGWEQYF,TGTGCCAGCAGCTCCCCGGGACAGGGCTGGGAGCAGTACTTC
few,TRBV20-1,TRBD2,TRBJ2-3,CSAAPGLGVDTQYF,TGCAGTGCTGCGCCGGGACTAGGGGTAGATACGCAGTATTTT
many,TRBV12-3/TRBV12-4,TRBD1,TRBJ2-5,CASSWRDREETQYF,TGTGCCAGCAGCTGGAGGGACAGGGAAGAGACCCAGTACTTC
-,TRBV2,TRBD2,TRBJ2-2,CASRSGTSGRGTGELFF,TGTGCCAGCAGGTCCGGGACTAGCGGGAGGGGCACCGGGGAGCTGTTTTTT
many,TRBV20-1,TRBD1,TRBJ1-2,CSAPDRDYGYTF,TGCAGTGCTCCCGACAGGGACTATGGCTACACCTTC
-,TRBV6-1,-,TRBJ2-7,CASRGGLTQDRHYEQYF,TGTGCCAGCAGGGGTGGACTAACCCAGGACCGTCACTACGAGCAGTACTTC
-,TRBV7-2,-,TRBJ2-7,CASSLVQGLYEQYF,TGTGCCAGCAGCTTAGTTCAGGGGCTCTACGAGCAGTACTTC
many,TRBV5-4,TRBD1,TRBJ2-7,CASSSGDRTYEQYF,TGTGCCAGCAGCTCCGGGGACAGAACCTACGAGCAGTACTTC
many,TRBV12-3/TRBV12-4,-,TRBJ1-3,CATTTIGSGNTIYF,TGTGCCACCACGACGATAGGCTCTGGAAACACCATATATTTT
many,TRBV9,-,TRBJ2-1,CASSVASEQFF,TGTGCCAGCAGCGTAGCTAGTGAGCAGTTCTTC
-,TRBV20-1,-,TRBJ2-3,CSANPLDTDTQYF,TGCAGTGCTAACCCCTTAGACACAGATACGCAGTATTTT
few,TRBV7-9,-,TRBJ2-1,CADKPLAYNEQFF,TGTGCCGATAAGCCCCTAGCCTACAATGAGCAGTTCTTC
-,TRBV7-8,-,TRBJ2-3,CASSTSPGRTDTQYF,TGTGCCAGCAGCACATCCCCGGGACGCACAGATACGCAGTATTTT
-,TRBV28,-,TRBJ1-2,CASMGNGGGYTF,TGTGCCAGCATGGGGAATGGAGGTGGCTACACCTTC
-,TRBV6-1,-,TRBJ2-7,CASSTSRTGVGEEYF,TGTGCCAGCAGTACCTCTAGGACGGGAGTAGGCGAGGAGTACTTC
many,TRBV11-2,TRBD2,TRBJ2-1,CASSSVAGPYNEQFF,TGTGCCAGCAGCTCCGTAGCGGGACCCTACAATGAGCAGTTCTTC